The clone carrying this T cell receptor beta chain turned up a few times. Its antigen is as yet unknown. This record comes from a study of CD8 T cells in ankylosing spondylitis. Study-level findings and limits: In ankylosing spondylitis blood, a motif of roughly 8 highly homologous TCR beta variants appeared characteristic. The study looked at matched synovial fluid samples from ankylosing spondylitis patients. Disease-linked clones were reported to be significantly enriched there.

Germline values: CDR1 SNHLY, CDR2 FYNNEI. The CDR3 sequence is 16 residues long. V was trimmed by 4 bases and J by 2 bases, leaving 17 bases between them. As the method for making TCR beta libraries, quantitative 5'-RACE with molecular barcodes was used. A single record per CDR3 protein comes from TCRdb applying MiXCR to the 5' RACE reads. The sample carries about 540,000 distinct CDR3 sequences, about 13% recorded once. The rearrangement uses TRBV2 and TRBJ2-5; D is possibly TRBD2 (6 bases). Sequenced: blood, either unsorted or a sorted T cell fraction (not recorded which). The source of this sequence is a male donor with ankylosing spondylitis. This CDR3 is CASSGPTGGRQETQYF. The DNA of the CDR3 is TGTGCCAGCAGTGGACCTACTGGTGGGAGGCAAGAGACCCAGTACTTC.